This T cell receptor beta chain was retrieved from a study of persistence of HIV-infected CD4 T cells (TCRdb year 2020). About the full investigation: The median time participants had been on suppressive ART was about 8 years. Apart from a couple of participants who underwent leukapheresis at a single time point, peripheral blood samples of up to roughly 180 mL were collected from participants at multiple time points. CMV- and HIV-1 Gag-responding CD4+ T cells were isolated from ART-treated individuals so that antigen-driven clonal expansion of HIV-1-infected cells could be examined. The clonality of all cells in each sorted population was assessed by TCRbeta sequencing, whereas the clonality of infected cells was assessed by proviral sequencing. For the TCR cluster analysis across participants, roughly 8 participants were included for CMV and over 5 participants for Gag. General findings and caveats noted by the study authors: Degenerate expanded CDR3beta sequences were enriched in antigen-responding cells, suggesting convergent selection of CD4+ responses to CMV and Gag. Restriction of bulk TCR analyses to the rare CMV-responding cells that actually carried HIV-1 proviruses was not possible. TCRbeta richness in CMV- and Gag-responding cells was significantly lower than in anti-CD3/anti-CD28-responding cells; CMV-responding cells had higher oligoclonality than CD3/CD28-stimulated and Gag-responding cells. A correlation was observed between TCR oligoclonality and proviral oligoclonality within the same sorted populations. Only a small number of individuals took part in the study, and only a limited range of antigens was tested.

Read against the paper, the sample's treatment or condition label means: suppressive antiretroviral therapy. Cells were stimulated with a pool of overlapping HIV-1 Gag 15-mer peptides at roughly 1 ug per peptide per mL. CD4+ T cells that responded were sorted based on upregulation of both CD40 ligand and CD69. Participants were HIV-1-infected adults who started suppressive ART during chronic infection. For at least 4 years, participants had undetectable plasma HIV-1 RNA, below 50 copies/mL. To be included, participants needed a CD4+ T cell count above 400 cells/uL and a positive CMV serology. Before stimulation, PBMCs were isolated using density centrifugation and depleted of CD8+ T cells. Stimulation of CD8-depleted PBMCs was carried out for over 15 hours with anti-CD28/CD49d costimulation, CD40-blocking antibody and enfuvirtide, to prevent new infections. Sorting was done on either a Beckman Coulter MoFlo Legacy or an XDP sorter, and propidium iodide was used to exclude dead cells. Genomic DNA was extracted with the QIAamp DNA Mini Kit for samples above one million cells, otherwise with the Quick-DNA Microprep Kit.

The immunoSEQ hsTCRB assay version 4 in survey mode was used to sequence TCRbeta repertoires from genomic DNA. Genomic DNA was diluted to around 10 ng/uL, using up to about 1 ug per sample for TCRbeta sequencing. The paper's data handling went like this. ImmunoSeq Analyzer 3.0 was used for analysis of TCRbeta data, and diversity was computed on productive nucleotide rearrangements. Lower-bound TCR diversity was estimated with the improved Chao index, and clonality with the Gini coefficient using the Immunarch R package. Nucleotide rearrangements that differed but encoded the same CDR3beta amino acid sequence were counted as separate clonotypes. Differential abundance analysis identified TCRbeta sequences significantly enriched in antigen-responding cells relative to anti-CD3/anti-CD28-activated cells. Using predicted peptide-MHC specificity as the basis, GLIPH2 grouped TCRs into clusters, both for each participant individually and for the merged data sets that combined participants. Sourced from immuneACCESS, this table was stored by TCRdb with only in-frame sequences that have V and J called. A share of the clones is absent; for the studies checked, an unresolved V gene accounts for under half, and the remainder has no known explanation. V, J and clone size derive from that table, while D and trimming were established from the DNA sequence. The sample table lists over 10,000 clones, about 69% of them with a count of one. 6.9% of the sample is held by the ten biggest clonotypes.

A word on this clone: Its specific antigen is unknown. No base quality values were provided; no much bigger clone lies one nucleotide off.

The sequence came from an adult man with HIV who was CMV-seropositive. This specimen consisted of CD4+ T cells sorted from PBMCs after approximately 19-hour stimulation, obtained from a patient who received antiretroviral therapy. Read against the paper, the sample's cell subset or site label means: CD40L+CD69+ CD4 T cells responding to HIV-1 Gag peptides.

The CDR3 corresponds to CASRTLTGKGAEAFF. The DNA sequence is given as TGTGCCAGCAGAACACTAACAGGGAAAGGAGCTGAAGCTTTCTTT. This receptor chain uses TRBV6-5 and TRBJ1-1, with a weak D call of TRBD1 (6 bases match). The CDR3 has 15 amino acids, counting the end cysteine and phenylalanine. Here the CDR3 DNA is all that survives: 45 bases in frame from base 1. The CDR1 and CDR2 encoded by the germline V gene are MNHEY and SVGAGI. V sheds 6 bases and J sheds 6 bases, leaving 20 bases between their ends.